The 14 T cell receptor beta chains in this list originate from one sample, sequenced in a study of vaccination effects on CD4 cells after COVID-19. ViraFEST used viral peptide pools to expand antigen-specific CD4+ T cells before sequencing. Researchers isolated CD4+ T cells once approximately ten days of culture had elapsed. Participants were given two doses of BNT162b2 or mRNA-1273 vaccine. Sequencing was performed with immunoSEQ multiplex PCR; in TCRdb, only in-frame clones are kept and a portion is missing. The repertoire holds about 69,000 clones, with roughly three quarters as singletons. The antigens for these receptors are not known. Material: CD4+ T cells from PBMCs cultured with HCoV-OC43 spike peptides, obtained after COVID-19 vaccination. Subset: HCoV-OC43 spike overlapping peptide pool stimulation. The source is a human donor who received a COVID-19 vaccine.

V and J are TRBV7-2 and TRBJ2-3, with 10 bases matching TRBD1. The V gene's germline CDR1 is SGHTA and CDR2 FQGNSA. The CDR3 has 15 amino acids. J lost 4 bases, V lost 5 bases, and 6 bases had no gene match. The CDR3 bases are TGTGCCAGCAGCCCAAGACAGGGGGCCGCAGATACGCAGTATTTT. It encodes CASSPRQGAADTQYF. Filled out from reference TRBV7-2 and TRBJ2-3, the complete variable domain reads GAGVSQSPSNKVTEKGKDVELRCDPISGHTALYWYRQSLGQGLEFLIYFQGNSAPDKSGLPSDRFSAERTGGSVSTLTIQRTQQEDSAVYLCASSPRQGAADTQYFGPGTRLTVL.

V is TRBV6-5 and J is TRBJ1-3; D not certain. The V end was cut by 7 bases, the J end by 3 bases, with 10 bases between. CDR1 and CDR2 (germline): MNHEY, SVGAGI. The length of the CDR3 is 13 residues. In DNA form, the CDR3 reads TGTGCCAGCAAATTGCCGGGTGGAAACACCATATATTTT. Translating it yields CASKLPGGNTIYF.

This clone has a handful of counts. This sequence joins TRBV6-5 and TRBJ1-3; D is undetermined. Germline CDR1 MNHEY, CDR2 SVGAGI. CDR3 size: 15 residues. Between the trimmed V and J ends, which lost 5 bases and 0 bases, there was a span of 11 bases. Here the CDR3 reads CASSRQVNSGNTIYF. CDR3 DNA: TGTGCCAGCAGTCGTCAGGTTAACTCTGGAAACACCATATATTTT.

This clone has just one count. V gene TRBV5-1 combines with J gene TRBJ1-6; D is possibly TRBD1 (5 bases). The germline V gene encodes CDR1 SGHRS and CDR2 YFSETQ. V lost 4 bases and J lost 0, with 14 bases in between. This CDR3 spans 17 amino acids. The CDR3 protein is CASSQGPDFSYNSPLHF. CDR3 sequence (DNA): TGCGCCAGCAGCCAGGGACCCGACTTCTCCTATAATTCACCCCTCCACTTT.

This rearrangement joins TRBV24-1 to TRBJ2-2; TRBD1 might be the D (6 bases). V was cut by 0 bases and J by 6 bases, with 16 bases left in between. The CDR3 totals 17 residues. Germline V gene data show CDR1 as KGHDR and CDR2 as SFDVKD. CDR3 amino acids: CATSDLRRDTTAGELFF. The CDR3 coding sequence is TGTGCCACCAGTGATTTGCGACGGGACACTACCGCCGGGGAGCTGTTTTTT.

The V call is TRBV5-1, the J call TRBJ2-7, with D possibly called TRBD1 or TRBD2 (5 bases each). The CDR3 loop spans 14 amino acids. V was trimmed by 4 bases and J by 0 bases, leaving 11 bases between them. Germline loops: CDR1 SGHRS, CDR2 YFSETQ. The CDR3 sequence is CASSPDGTSYEQYV. The CDR3 region has the DNA TGCGCCAGCAGCCCAGATGGGACCTCCTACGAGCAGTACGTC.

This clone was seen only once. The rearrangement links TRBV14 to TRBJ1-1, with 8 bases identical to TRBD1. The CDR3 runs 16 residues. Germline V gene data show CDR1 as SGHDN and CDR2 as FVKESK. J gave up 0 bases and V 3 bases, and 6 bases lay outside the gene matches. CDR3 sequence (DNA): TGTGCCAGCAGCCATTGGAACAGGGGGATGAACACTGAAGCTTTCTTT. This encodes CASSHWNRGMNTEAFF.

V is TRBV6-5 and J is TRBJ2-7; 9 bases agree with TRBD1. The CDR3 runs to 15 residues. In germline, CDR1 is MNHEY, CDR2 SVGAGI. V lost 4 bases, J lost 2 bases, and 6 bases stayed unmatched. The CDR3 DNA reads TGTGCCAGCAGTTCGGACAGGGGAGGCACCTACGAGCAGTACGTC. It codes for CASSSDRGGTYEQYV.

The chain combines TRBV6-1 with TRBJ1-5, with D maybe TRBD1 (6 bases). The V end was cut by 3 bases, the J end by 0 bases, with 21 bases between. The CDR3 runs to 19 residues. Germline V gives CDR1 MNHNS, CDR2 SASEGT. The CDR3, as DNA: TGTGCCAGCAGTGACGACCCCCGTGGGACACGCTATAGCAATCAGCCCCAGCATTTT. Its translation: CASSDDPRGTRYSNQPQHF.

There are a few counts of this clone. The chain employs TRBV2 and TRBJ2-1; D possibly matches TRBD1 or TRBD2 (6 bases each). The V gene lost 6 bases and the J gene lost 5 bases, with 11 bases spanning the gap. CDR3 length: 13 amino acids. CDR1 is SNHLY and CDR2 is FYNNEI in the germline V gene. The CDR3 nucleotides are TGTGCCAGCAGGCGGGACACAAACAATGAGCAGTTCTTC. Its translation is CASRRDTNNEQFF. Full variable domain (rest looked up from reference TRBV2 and TRBJ2-1): EPEVTQTPSHQVTQMGQEVILRCVPISNHLYFYWYRQILGQKVEFLVSFYNNEISEKSEIFDDQFSVERPDGSNFTLKIRSTKLEDSAMYFCASRRDTNNEQFFGPGTRLTVL.

This clone was seen a few times. The rearrangement links TRBV5-1 to TRBJ2-2; D perhaps matches TRBD1 (5 bases). V lost 0 bases, J lost 3 bases, and 9 bases lay in between. This CDR3 has 15 residues. Germline-derived CDR1 and CDR2 are SGHRS and YFSETQ. CDR3 region: CASSLGQTDTGELFF. CDR3 nucleotides: TGCGCCAGCAGCTTGGGACAGACTGACACCGGGGAGCTGTTTTTT.

This chain connects TRBV5-1 to TRBJ1-4; tentatively, D is TRBD1 (6 bases). Trimming cost V 4 bases and J 3 bases, with 13 bases left between them. CDR3 length equals 15 residues. The germline V gene has CDR1 SGHRS and CDR2 YFSETQ. The CDR3, as DNA: TGCGCCAGCAGCCCGACACAGGGAGCTAATGAAAAACTGTTTTTT. This encodes CASSPTQGANEKLFF.

The DNA for the CDR3 is TGTGCCAGGGGGGCCAGGTCGGTTTTCTATGGCTACACCTTC. This sequence encodes CARGARSVFYGYTF. V and J are TRBV21-1 and TRBJ1-2; the D call TRBD1 from the table was never checked on the DNA. TRBV21-1 is a known pseudogene. The CDR3 is made up of 14 amino acids.

The J gene is TRBJ1-6, the V gene TRBV7-3, with 9 bases that match TRBD1. Germline V gene sequence: CDR1 SGHTA, CDR2 FQGTGA. The V segment lost 5 bases and the J segment 10 bases; nucleotides outside the gene matches: 9. This CDR3 is built from 15 residues. In nucleotides, the CDR3 is TGTGCCAGCAGCCTATTGGGACAGGGAGGGTCACCCCTCCACTTT. Its protein is CASSLLGQGGSPLHF.